The 21 T cell receptor beta chains below come from one sample, sequenced in a study of T cell repertoires in ileal Crohn's disease. Time point denoted: inflamed ileum from the surgical specimen. The data were produced by immunoSEQ multiplex PCR, yet TCRdb's version contains in-frame clones alone and is incomplete. The sample shows fewer than 20,000 clones, 92% of them seen only once. Sequenced material: ileal tissue. The receptor source for this set is an adult with Crohn's disease.

The V gene is TRBV7-6, the J gene TRBJ2-5, with 9 bases aligning to TRBD1. There are 15 residues in the CDR3. With V trimmed by 4 bases and J by 3 bases, 6 bases remained unmatched. The germline gives CDR1 SGHVS, CDR2 FNYEAQ. The chain's CDR3 is CASSSQDRGEETQYF. DNA of the CDR3: TGTGCCAGCAGCTCGCAGGACAGGGGAGAAGAGACCCAGTACTTC.

This clone was counted once. CDR3 in amino acids: CASSVGTGNTEAFF. The CDR3 nucleotides read TGTGCCAGCAGCGTAGGCACGGGGAACACTGAAGCTTTCTTT. The chain combines TRBV9 with TRBJ1-1; D gene uncertain. This CDR3 has 14 residues. V dropped 0 bases and J dropped 1 base, with 7 bases sitting between them. In germline, CDR1 is SGDLS, CDR2 YYNGEE.

CDR3 sequence reads: CALGEGTGRRETQYF. The CDR3 coding sequence is TGCGCCCTGGGTGAGGGCACAGGAAGGCGAGAGACCCAGTACTTC. V is TRBV10-2 and J is TRBJ2-5; D may match TRBD1 or TRBD2 (5 bases each). CDR1 and CDR2 (germline): WSHSY, SAAADI. Trimming cost V 11 bases and J 4 bases, with 23 bases left between them. The CDR3 length is 15 residues.

The chain uses TRBV10-3 and TRBJ1-3; 8 positions agree with TRBD1. V lost 9 bases to trimming and J lost 4 bases; unmatched junction nucleotides: 8. The CDR3 contains 14 residues. CDR1 and CDR2 from the germline V gene are ENHRY and SYGVKD. CDR3 protein: CAIEPGQAGNTIYF. The CDR3 bases are TGTGCCATAGAACCGGGACAGGCGGGAAACACCATATATTTT.

The V call is TRBV4-1, the J call TRBJ2-5, with D perhaps matching TRBD1 (6 bases). This CDR3 has 14 residues. Germline V gene data show CDR1 as MGHRA and CDR2 as YSYEKL. The ends were cut back, 2 bases at V and 5 bases at J, with 12 bases in the middle. The CDR3 nucleotides are TGCGCCAGCAGCCAACAGGGGCAAGAGGAGACCCAGTACTTC. It encodes CASSQQGQEETQYF.

The gene calls are TRBV2 and TRBJ2-5, with 10 bases lining up with TRBD2. The V gene end was trimmed by 4 bases and the J gene end by 5 bases; junction bases not matched to a gene: 10. The CDR3 consists of 16 residues. Looked up from germline, CDR1 is SNHLY and CDR2 is FYNNEI. The CDR3 DNA sequence: TGTGCCAGCAGTGCTGGGACTAGCGAGGAGAGGGAGACCCAGTACTTC. It translates to CASSAGTSEERETQYF.

V gene TRBV27 combines with J gene TRBJ1-2, with D perhaps matching TRBD1 (5 bases). Germline V CDR1 and CDR2: MNHEY, SMNVEV (reference sequence). This CDR3 spans 14 amino acids. V lost 3 bases, J lost 4 bases, and 12 bases lay in between. CDR3 coding DNA: TGTGCCAGCAGTTTCTCCGGGGGGTTCTATGGCTACACCTTC. It codes for CASSFSGGFYGYTF.

The chain couples TRBV7-9 to TRBJ1-2; no definite D call. Germline V gives CDR1 SEHNR, CDR2 FQNEAQ (reference sequence). The CDR3 extends over 15 amino acids. V lost 5 bases and J lost 8, with 21 bases in between. This chain's CDR3 is CASSPPREDPKGYTF. The CDR3 nucleotides read TGTGCCAGCAGCCCGCCGAGGGAGGACCCAAAGGGCTACACCTTC.

The V and J genes are TRBV5-6 and TRBJ2-7; 7 positions agree with TRBD1. The germline CDR1 and CDR2 sequences are SGHDT and YYEEEE. The CDR3 consists of 13 residues. The J segment lost 3 bases and the V segment lost 5 bases, leaving 5 bases of the junction unmatched. The CDR3 loop is CASSLQGLYEQYF. CDR3 nucleotides: TGTGCCAGCAGTTTACAGGGGCTCTACGAGCAGTACTTC.

This clone was found once. This rearrangement joins TRBV5-1 to TRBJ2-2; D possibly corresponds to TRBD1 (5 bases). The CDR3 is made up of 14 amino acids. Per the germline V gene, CDR1 is SGHRS and CDR2 is YFSETQ. V was trimmed by 0 bases and J by 10 bases, leaving 13 bases between them. CDR3 amino acids: CASSLDLQGTELFF. Here the CDR3 DNA reads TGCGCCAGCAGCTTGGATTTGCAGGGAACGGAGCTGTTTTTT.

The chain is built from TRBV25-1 and TRBJ2-5, with 7 bases identical to TRBD2. V shed 2 bases, J shed 5 bases, and the junction held 11 bases outside the gene matches. Per the germline V gene, CDR1 is MGHDK and CDR2 is SYGVNS. CDR3 length: 16 residues. The chain's CDR3 is CASSENPATGGETQYF. In DNA form, the CDR3 reads TGTGCCAGCAGTGAAAACCCGGCTACCGGGGGGGAGACCCAGTACTTC. Using reference TRBV25-1 and TRBJ2-5 for the parts outside the CDR3, the full variable domain is EADIYQTPRYLVIGTGKKITLECSQTMGHDKMYWYQQDPGMELHLIHYSYGVNSTEKGDLSSESTVSRIRTEHFPLTLESARPSHTSQYLCASSENPATGGETQYFGPGTRLLVL.

The V and J genes are TRBV19 and TRBJ2-5; D not certain. Germline assignment: CDR1 LNHDA and CDR2 SQIVND (reference sequence). CDR3 length: 11 residues. The V end lost 6 bases, the J end lost 7 bases, and 9 bases lay between the germline ends. Written as DNA, the CDR3 is TGTGCCAGTAGATCTGATGTGACCCAGTACTTC. Translated, it gives CASRSDVTQYF.

This sequence joins TRBV10-3 and TRBJ1-2; unclear D gene. In germline, CDR1 is ENHRY, CDR2 SYGVKD. CDR3 length: 14 residues. V lost 4 bases and J 8 bases, leaving 17 bases between the germline ends. CDR3 nucleotide sequence: TGTGCCATCAGTGTATCTCGGGAATCCGACGGCTACACCTTC. Translating gives CAISVSRESDGYTF.

This clone was recorded once. The V and J genes are TRBV5-4 and TRBJ2-3; possibly TRBD2 for D (7 bases). Germline assignment: CDR1 SGHNT and CDR2 YYREEE (reference sequence). The CDR3 runs to 15 residues. The V end was cut by 5 bases, the J end by 4 bases, with 17 bases between. CDR3 sequence (DNA): TGTGCCAGCAGTCCCGGGGGGCACTGGGCAGATACGCAGTATTTT. Its translation is CASSPGGHWADTQYF.

Only one count was recorded for this clone. The chain is built from TRBV6-6 and TRBJ1-1, with D unclear. CDR1 is MNHNY and CDR2 is SVGAGI in the germline V gene (reference sequence). V gave up 6 bases and J gave up 0 bases, with 5 bases separating them. This CDR3 spans 12 amino acids. CDR3 sequence reads: CASRDLNTEAFF. As DNA, the CDR3 is TGTGCCAGCAGAGATTTGAACACTGAAGCTTTCTTT.

The rearrangement uses TRBV9 and TRBJ1-1; no clear D gene. V was cut by 5 bases and J by 8 bases, with 13 bases left in between. The CDR3 spans 12 residues. Germline V CDR1 and CDR2: SGDLS, YYNGEE. CDR3 sequence reads: CASRDVAGEAFF. CDR3 bases: TGTGCCAGCAGGGACGTGGCGGGGGAAGCTTTCTTT.

The rearrangement uses TRBV11-1 and TRBJ1-2; 10 nucleotides agree with TRBD1. The CDR3 extends over 17 amino acids. The germline gives CDR1 SGHAT, CDR2 FQDESV (reference sequence). The V gene end was trimmed by 7 bases and the J gene end by 0 bases; junction bases not matched to a gene: 11. In DNA, the CDR3 is TGTGCCAGCACCTCCCGGACAGGGGGTGATTCTAACTATGGCTACACCTTC. Its protein product is CASTSRTGGDSNYGYTF.

This clone occurred once. J is TRBJ1-1 and V is TRBV27; TRBD1 is a possible D gene (5 bases). The CDR3 covers 14 residues. The V end lost 6 bases, the J end lost 4 bases, and 15 bases lay between the germline ends. The germline V gene has CDR1 MNHEY and CDR2 SMNVEV (reference sequence). The CDR3 is CASRPSGAGTEAFF. In nucleotides, the CDR3 is TGTGCCAGCAGACCCAGTGGGGCTGGCACTGAAGCTTTCTTT.

The J gene is TRBJ2-7, the V gene TRBV29-1; D is perhaps TRBD1 (6 bases). Germline CDR1 and CDR2: SQVTM and ANQGSEA. Deletions cut 5 bases from V and 5 bases from J, with 10 bases between. This CDR3 region has 11 residues. This CDR3 is CSVNNRDEQYF. The DNA of the CDR3 is TGCAGCGTTAACAACAGGGACGAGCAGTACTTC.

The rearrangement uses TRBV7-6 and TRBJ2-5; D gene uncertain. The germline V gene encodes CDR1 SGHVS and CDR2 FNYEAQ. This CDR3 is built from 17 residues. The V end lost 1 base, the J end lost 3 bases, and 18 bases lay between the germline ends. CDR3 nucleotides: TGTGCCAGCAGCTTAGAAGGGTTTCCTAAGGGCAAAGAGACCCAGTACTTC. Translating it yields CASSLEGFPKGKETQYF.

V and J are TRBV15 and TRBJ2-7; D assignment may be TRBD1 or TRBD2 (5 bases each). The CDR3 length is 15 residues. V was trimmed by 3 bases and J by 3 bases, leaving 15 bases between them. Germline lookup yields CDR1 LNHNV and CDR2 YYDKDF (reference sequence). For the CDR3, the DNA is TGTGCCACCAGCAGCGGGACCGCGAGGAGCTACGAGCAGTACTTC. Translated: CATSSGTARSYEQYF.